The 20 T cell receptor beta chains reported below all come from one sample, sequenced in a study of blood T cell repertoires in COVID-19 (dated by TCRdb to the early 2020s). Library generation was performed with the immunoSEQ multiplex PCR assay. The table comes from immuneACCESS by way of TCRdb, which keeps in-frame sequences with V and J called. Part of the clones is missing from these tables; in studies checked, under half for an unresolved V gene and the rest for unknown reasons. Counted in this sample were fewer than 300,000 clones; 80% to 95% of them appeared once. Jointly, the top ten make up about 2.5% of the sample. Sequencing was done on a sample of peripheral blood. The receptors stem from a person aged 18-29 years with COVID-19, enrolled during active disease.

The rearrangement uses TRBV15 and TRBJ1-5; a possible D gene is TRBD1 (6 bases). Trimming removed 3 bases at V and 1 base at J, with 19 bases between. The CDR3 has 18 residues. CDR1 and CDR2 (germline): LNHNV, YYDKDF (reference sequence). CDR3 in amino acids: CATSSMDSTNWSNQPQHF. CDR3 DNA: TGTGCCACCAGCAGTATGGACAGCACGAATTGGAGCAATCAGCCCCAGCATTTT.

In nucleotides, the CDR3 is TGTGCCAGCAGCGTAAGACAGGCTGAAGCTTTCTTT. It encodes CASSVRQAEAFF. The chain combines TRBV7-9 with TRBJ1-1, with D maybe TRBD1 (6 bases). V shed 5 bases and J shed 6 bases, with 10 bases lying between them. The CDR3 extends over 12 amino acids. From germline, CDR1 is SEHNR and CDR2 FQNEAQ (reference sequence).

The chain is built from TRBV6-5 and TRBJ2-6, with TRBD2 as a possible D gene (6 bases). This CDR3 has 14 residues. Germline assignment: CDR1 MNHEY and CDR2 SVGAGI. CDR3 protein: CAAGGASGANVLTF. In DNA form, the CDR3 reads TGTGCTGCCGGCGGGGCGTCTGGGGCCAACGTCCTGACTTTC.

V is TRBV27 and J is TRBJ2-7; 7 nucleotides line up with TRBD1. The CDR3 loop spans 14 amino acids. J lost 3 bases, V lost 2 bases, and 4 bases had no gene match. Germline loops: CDR1 MNHEY, CDR2 SMNVEV (reference sequence). CDR3 in amino acids: CASSLRGPNYEQYF. The CDR3 nucleotides are TGTGCCAGCAGTTTAAGGGGGCCGAACTACGAGCAGTACTTC.

In its sample, this clone was seen once. The rearrangement links TRBV7-9 to TRBJ2-3; 10 bases fit TRBD2. V trimming: 5 bases; J trimming: 5 bases; junction bases outside the gene matches: 7. CDR1 and CDR2 (germline): SEHNR, FQNEAQ (reference sequence). The CDR3 loop spans 15 amino acids. DNA of the CDR3: TGTGCCAGCAGCCCGAGCGGGAGGGCCGTAGATACGCAGTATTTT. Translating gives CASSPSGRAVDTQYF.

This clone was found once. V gene TRBV19 combines with J gene TRBJ1-1; 9 nucleotides agree with TRBD1. The CDR3 loop spans 15 amino acids. CDR1 is LNHDA, CDR2 SQIVND, per germline (reference sequence). V was pared by 7 bases and J by 2 bases, with 8 bases of the junction left unmatched. CDR3 sequence reads: CASTFGTGTNTEAFF. CDR3 nucleotides: TGTGCCAGTACCTTCGGGACAGGGACAAACACTGAAGCTTTCTTT.

The chain employs TRBV7-8 and TRBJ2-1; 9 bases fit TRBD2. This CDR3 has 16 amino acids. The V gene end was trimmed by 7 bases and the J gene end by 5 bases; junction bases not matched to a gene: 12. From germline, CDR1 is SGHVS and CDR2 FQNEAQ. CDR3 loop: CASTSSQREVHNEQFF. In DNA, the CDR3 is TGTGCCAGCACCTCCAGCCAGCGGGAGGTACACAATGAGCAGTTCTTC. The entire variable domain, with the rest obtained from reference TRBV7-8 and TRBJ2-1, is as follows: GAGVSQSPRYKVAKRGQDVALRCDPISGHVSLFWYQQALGQGPEFLTYFQNEAQLDKSGLPSDRFFAERPEGSVSTLKIQRTQQEDSAVYLCASTSSQREVHNEQFFGPGTRLTVL.

This clone was observed a single time. The V and J genes are TRBV24-1 and TRBJ2-7; 7 bases line up with TRBD1. From germline, CDR1 is KGHDR and CDR2 SFDVKD. The J segment lost 2 bases and the V segment lost 3 bases, leaving 6 bases of the junction unmatched. This CDR3 comprises 15 residues. This CDR3 is CATSDPGQVPYEQYF. CDR3 coding DNA: TGTGCCACCAGTGATCCAGGACAGGTTCCCTACGAGCAGTACTTC.

This rearrangement joins TRBV28 to TRBJ2-5, with D perhaps matching TRBD1 (6 bases). The CDR3 totals 16 residues. The V end lost 5 bases, the J end lost 5 bases, and 21 bases lay between the germline ends. CDR1 MDHEN and CDR2 SYDVKM come from the germline V gene. The CDR3, as DNA: TGTGCCAGCAGTCCCCCCCGACAGGCCTCGCGTGAGACCCAGTACTTC. Residues: CASSPPRQASRETQYF.

This chain uses TRBV10-3 with TRBJ2-5; D unclear. Trimming cost V 0 bases and J 0 bases, with 5 bases left between them. The germline CDR1 and CDR2 sequences are ENHRY and SYGVKD. The CDR3 is made up of 14 amino acids. The CDR3 sequence is CAISESIYQETQYF. The CDR3 bases are TGTGCCATCAGTGAGTCTATATACCAAGAGACCCAGTACTTC.

This chain links TRBV6-2 or TRBV6-3 with TRBJ2-2, with D maybe TRBD2 (5 bases). The germline gives CDR1 MNHEY, CDR2 SVGEGT. The CDR3 contains 15 residues. Trimming took off 3 bases at V and 3 bases at J, with 11 bases between the two ends. The CDR3 spells CASSYGLGDTGELFF. The CDR3 DNA sequence: TGTGCCAGCAGTTATGGACTCGGTGACACCGGGGAGCTGTTTTTT.

This clone was detected only a few times. This sequence joins TRBV12-3 or TRBV12-4 and TRBJ1-5; TRBD1 is a possible D gene (5 bases). CDR3 size: 13 residues. The V end lost 7 bases, the J end lost 8 bases, and 15 bases lay between the germline ends. CDR3 sequence (DNA): TGTGCCAGCACCCAGACAGAAGGGGAGCCCCAGCATTTT. Protein sequence: CASTQTEGEPQHF.

The rearrangement links TRBV6-2 or TRBV6-3 to TRBJ1-1; 7 positions agree with TRBD1. J was trimmed by 4 bases and V by 4 bases; bases with no gene match: 6. This CDR3 has 14 amino acids. CDR1 and CDR2 from the germline V gene are MNHEY and SVGEGT. CDR3 nucleotide sequence: TGTGCCAGCAGTTCGCAAGGGACAGTCACTGAAGCTTTCTTT. This encodes CASSSQGTVTEAFF.

V and J are TRBV19 and TRBJ1-4; no firm D call. The germline CDR1 and CDR2 sequences are LNHDA and SQIVND (reference sequence). Deletions cut 6 bases from V and 4 bases from J, with 9 bases between. The CDR3 runs 13 residues. CDR3 sequence: CASSRGLNEKLFF. In nucleotides, the CDR3 is TGTGCCAGTAGCCGAGGGCTTAATGAAAAACTGTTTTTT. The variable domain in full, with the rest retrieved from reference TRBV19 and TRBJ1-4, is DGGITQSPKYLFRKEGQNVTLSCEQNLNHDAMYWYRQDPGQGLRLIYYSQIVNDFQKGDIAEGYSVSREKKESFPLTVTSAQKNPTAFYLCASSRGLNEKLFFGSGTQLSVL.

The V call is TRBV6-5, the J call TRBJ1-2; D is ambiguous. The V end lost 6 bases, the J end lost 8 bases, and 19 bases lay between the germline ends. This CDR3 is built from 14 residues. Germline CDR1 reads MNHEY; CDR2 reads SVGAGI. CDR3 residues: CASSFFRDTGGYTF. As DNA, the CDR3 is TGTGCCAGCAGCTTTTTCCGGGATACGGGAGGCTACACCTTC.

This clone was seen once. This chain connects TRBV6-5 to TRBJ1-5, with 8 bases lining up with TRBD1. Per the germline V gene, CDR1 is MNHEY and CDR2 is SVGAGI. V dropped 6 bases and J dropped 7; count of bases not matched to a gene: 11. The CDR3 totals 15 residues. CDR3 residues: CASSRTGRAEQPQHF. The CDR3 nucleotides read TGTGCCAGCAGCCGGACAGGGAGGGCAGAACAGCCCCAGCATTTT.

The CDR3 DNA sequence: TGTGCCAGCAGTGACCAGGGAGGTCAGCCCCAGCATTTT. Its protein product is CASSDQGGQPQHF. V usage is TRBV6-4 and J usage is TRBJ1-5, with D perhaps TRBD1 (5 bases). The CDR3 contains 13 residues. Trimming removed 2 bases from V and 6 bases from J, with 8 bases in between. Germline-derived CDR1 and CDR2 are MRHNA and SNTAGT.

The V and J genes are TRBV5-4 and TRBJ2-5, with 11 bases that match TRBD2. There are 16 residues in the CDR3. Trimming at V came to 3 bases and at J to 3 bases, leaving 7 bases not matched to a gene. From germline, CDR1 is SGHNT and CDR2 YYREEE (reference sequence). The CDR3 reads CASSSETSGGKETQYF. CDR3 sequence (DNA): TGTGCCAGCAGCTCAGAAACTAGCGGGGGAAAAGAGACCCAGTACTTC.

The chain uses TRBV2 and TRBJ2-2, with D tentatively TRBD2 (5 bases). This CDR3 region has 13 residues. Trimming pared 3 bases from V and 7 bases from J, leaving 9 bases between. The germline gives CDR1 SNHLY, CDR2 FYNNEI. Here the CDR3 reads CASSETGFGELFF. The CDR3 nucleotides read TGTGCCAGCAGTGAGACGGGGTTCGGGGAGCTGTTTTTT.

CDR3 nucleotide sequence: TGTGCCAGCAGAGACACAGTGAACACTGAAGCTTTCTTT. It codes for CASRDTVNTEAFF. This chain connects TRBV7-9 to TRBJ1-1; D is unresolved. This CDR3 contains 13 residues. Trimming shortened V by 6 bases and J by 0 bases, and 8 bases separated the two germline ends. CDR1 SEHNR and CDR2 FQNEAQ come from the germline V gene (reference sequence). Full variable domain (outside the CDR3, taken from reference TRBV7-9 and TRBJ1-1): DTGVSQNPRHKITKRGQNVTFRCDPISEHNRLYWYRQTLGQGPEFLTYFQNEAQLEKSRLLSDRFSAERPKGSFSTLEIQRTEQGDSAMYLCASRDTVNTEAFFGQGTRLTVV.